The source of this TCR beta chain is a study of patients and donors after allogeneic stem cell transplantation. Germline CDR1 reads LNHDA; CDR2 reads SQIVND (reference sequence). Trimming took 4 bases from V and 8 from J; bases not matched to a gene: 10. The CDR3 is 14 residues long. TCRdb analysed the RT-PCR reads with MiXCR anew, one entry per CDR3 protein. The table records around 200,000 distinct CDR3 sequences, 38% of them present only once. Sequencing input: blood, either unsorted or a sorted T cell fraction (not recorded which). The chain carries TRBV19 and TRBJ1-2, with 7 bases fitting TRBD1. The receptor's source is a human donor who was either an allogeneic HSCT recipient or a stem cell or donor lymphocyte infusion donor (not recorded which). It is not recorded whose cells these are; they may come from a transplant donor. CDR3 DNA sequence: TGTGCCAGTAGTAACTCCGGGACAGTGCCCGGCTACACCTTC. Translation gives CASSNSGTVPGYTF.